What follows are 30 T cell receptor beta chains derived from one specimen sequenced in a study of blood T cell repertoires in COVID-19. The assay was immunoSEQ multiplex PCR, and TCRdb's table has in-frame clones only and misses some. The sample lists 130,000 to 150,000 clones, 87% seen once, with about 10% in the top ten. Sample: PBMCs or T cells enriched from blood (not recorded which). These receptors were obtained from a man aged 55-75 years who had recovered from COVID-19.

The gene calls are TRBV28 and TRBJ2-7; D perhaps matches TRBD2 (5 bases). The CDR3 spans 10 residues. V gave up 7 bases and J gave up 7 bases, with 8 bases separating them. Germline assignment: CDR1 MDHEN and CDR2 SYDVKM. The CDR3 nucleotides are TGTGCCAGCAACGGAGGAGAGCAGTACTTC. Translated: CASNGGEQYF.

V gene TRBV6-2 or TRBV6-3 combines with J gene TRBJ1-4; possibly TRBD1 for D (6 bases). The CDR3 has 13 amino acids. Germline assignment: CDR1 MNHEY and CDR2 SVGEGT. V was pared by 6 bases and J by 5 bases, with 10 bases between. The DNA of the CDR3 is TGTGCCAGCAGCGGGGGCGCGAATGAAAAACTGTTTTTT. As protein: CASSGGANEKLFF.

DNA for the CDR3: TGTGCCAGCAGCGTAGGGCCACTAGCGGGAGGTTTTGTCAAAAACATTCAGTACTTC. It translates to CASSVGPLAGGFVKNIQYF. The rearrangement uses TRBV9 and TRBJ2-4, with 12 bases lining up with TRBD2. The J segment lost 3 bases and the V segment lost 0 bases, leaving 10 bases of the junction unmatched. Germline CDR1 SGDLS, CDR2 YYNGEE. The CDR3 sequence is 19 residues long. Drawing the rest from reference TRBV9 and TRBJ2-4, the complete variable domain is DSGVTQTPKHLITATGQRVTLRCSPRSGDLSVYWYQQSLDQGLQFLIQYYNGEERAKGNILERFSAQQFPDLHSELNLSSLELGDSALYFCASSVGPLAGGFVKNIQYFGAGTRLSVL.

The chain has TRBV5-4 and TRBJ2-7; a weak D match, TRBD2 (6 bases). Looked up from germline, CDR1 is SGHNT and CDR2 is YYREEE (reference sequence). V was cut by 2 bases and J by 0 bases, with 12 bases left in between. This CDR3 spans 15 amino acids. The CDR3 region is CASSLGFGSSYEQYF. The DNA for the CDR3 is TGTGCCAGCAGCTTAGGATTCGGGAGCTCCTACGAGCAGTACTTC.

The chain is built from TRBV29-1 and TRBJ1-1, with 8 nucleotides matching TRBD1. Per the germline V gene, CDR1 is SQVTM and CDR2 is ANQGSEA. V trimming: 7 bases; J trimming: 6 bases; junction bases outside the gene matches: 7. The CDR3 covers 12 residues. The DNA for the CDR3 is TGCAGCGCCTCCGGACAGGGCGCTGAAGCTTTCTTT. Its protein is CSASGQGAEAFF.

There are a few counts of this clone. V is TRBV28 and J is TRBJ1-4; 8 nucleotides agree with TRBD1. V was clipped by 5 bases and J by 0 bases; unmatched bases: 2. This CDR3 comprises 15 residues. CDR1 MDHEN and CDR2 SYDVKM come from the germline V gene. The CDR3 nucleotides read TGTGCCAGCAGTGGGACAGGAGCAACTAATGAAAAACTGTTTTTT. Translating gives CASSGTGATNEKLFF.

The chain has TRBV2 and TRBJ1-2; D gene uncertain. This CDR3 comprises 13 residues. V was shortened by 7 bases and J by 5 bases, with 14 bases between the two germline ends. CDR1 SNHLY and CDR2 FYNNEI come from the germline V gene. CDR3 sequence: CASTPPRGYGYTF. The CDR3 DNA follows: TGTGCCAGCACCCCCCCCCGGGGTTATGGCTACACCTTC.

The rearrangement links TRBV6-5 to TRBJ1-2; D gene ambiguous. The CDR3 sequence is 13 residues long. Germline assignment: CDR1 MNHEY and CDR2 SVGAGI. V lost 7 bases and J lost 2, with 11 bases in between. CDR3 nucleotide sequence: TGTGCCAGCATACTACTTCCAAACTATGGCTACACCTTC. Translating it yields CASILLPNYGYTF.

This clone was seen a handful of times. The DNA for the CDR3 is TGTGCCAGCAGCGGGGGACTAGCCGAAACCCACAATGAGCAGTTCTTC. It translates to CASSGGLAETHNEQFF. This chain connects TRBV5-4 to TRBJ2-1; TRBD2 matches at 9 bases. The CDR3 spans 16 residues. V trimming: 4 bases; J trimming: 5 bases; junction bases outside the gene matches: 10. Per the germline V gene, CDR1 is SGHNT and CDR2 is YYREEE (reference sequence).

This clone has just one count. Here the CDR3 DNA reads TGTGCCAGCAGTGGGACATCGACAGGAGAGACCCAGTACTTC. It translates to CASSGTSTGETQYF. The chain employs TRBV28 and TRBJ2-5; a weak D match, TRBD1 (6 bases). Germline V gives CDR1 MDHEN, CDR2 SYDVKM. The CDR3 extends over 14 amino acids. V lost 5 bases, J lost 4 bases, and 14 bases lay in between.

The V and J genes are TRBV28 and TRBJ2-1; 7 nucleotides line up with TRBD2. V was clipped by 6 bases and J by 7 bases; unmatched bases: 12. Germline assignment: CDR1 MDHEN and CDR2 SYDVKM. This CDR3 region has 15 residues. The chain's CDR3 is CASSDPGLAVNEQFF. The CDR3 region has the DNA TGTGCCAGCAGCGACCCAGGGCTAGCGGTGAATGAGCAGTTCTTC.

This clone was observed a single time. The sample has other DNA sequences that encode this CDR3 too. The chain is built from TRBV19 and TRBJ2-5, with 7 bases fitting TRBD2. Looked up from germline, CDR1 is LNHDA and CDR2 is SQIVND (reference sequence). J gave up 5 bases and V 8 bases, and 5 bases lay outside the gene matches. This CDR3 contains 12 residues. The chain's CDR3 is CASGRGTETQYF. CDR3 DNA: TGTGCCAGTGGGAGGGGTACGGAGACCCAGTACTTC.

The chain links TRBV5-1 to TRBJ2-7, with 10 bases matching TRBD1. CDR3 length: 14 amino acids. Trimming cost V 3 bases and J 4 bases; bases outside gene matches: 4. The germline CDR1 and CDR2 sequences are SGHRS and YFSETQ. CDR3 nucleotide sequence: TGCGCCAGCAGCTCCGGGACAGGGGAATACGAGCAGTACTTC. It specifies CASSSGTGEYEQYF.

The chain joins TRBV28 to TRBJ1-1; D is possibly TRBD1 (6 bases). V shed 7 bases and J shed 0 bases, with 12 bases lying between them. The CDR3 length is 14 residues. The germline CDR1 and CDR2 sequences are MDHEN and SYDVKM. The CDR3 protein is CASTWTALNTEAFF. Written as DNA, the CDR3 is TGTGCCAGCACCTGGACAGCCCTGAACACTGAAGCTTTCTTT.

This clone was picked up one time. The CDR3 is CASSREGTTYEQYF. CDR3 in DNA: TGTGCCAGCAGCAGAGAGGGGACAACCTACGAGCAGTACTTC. This chain uses TRBV9 with TRBJ2-7; D is possibly TRBD1 (6 bases). This CDR3 is built from 14 residues. Trimming removed 4 bases at V and 2 bases at J, with 13 bases between. Germline values: CDR1 SGDLS, CDR2 YYNGEE.

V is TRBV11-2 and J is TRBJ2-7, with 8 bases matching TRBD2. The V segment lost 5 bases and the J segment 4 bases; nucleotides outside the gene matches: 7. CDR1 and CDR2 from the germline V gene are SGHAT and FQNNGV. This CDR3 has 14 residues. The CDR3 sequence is CASSQGTRRYEQYF. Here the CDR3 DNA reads TGTGCCAGCAGCCAGGGGACTAGAAGGTACGAGCAGTACTTC.

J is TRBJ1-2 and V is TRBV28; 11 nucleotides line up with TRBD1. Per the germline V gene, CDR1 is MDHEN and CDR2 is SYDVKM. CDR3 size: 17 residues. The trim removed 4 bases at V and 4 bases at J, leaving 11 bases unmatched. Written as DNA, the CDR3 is TGTGCCAGCAGTTCCCAAACCGGGACAGGGGGGCTCTATGGCTACACCTTC. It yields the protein CASSSQTGTGGLYGYTF.

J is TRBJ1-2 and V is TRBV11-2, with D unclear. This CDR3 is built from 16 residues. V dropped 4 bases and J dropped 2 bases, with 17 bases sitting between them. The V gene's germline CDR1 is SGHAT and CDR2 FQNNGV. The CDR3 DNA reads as TGTGCCAGCAGCTCCACCGGATCGGCGGCGAACTATGGCTACACCTTC. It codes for CASSSTGSAANYGYTF.

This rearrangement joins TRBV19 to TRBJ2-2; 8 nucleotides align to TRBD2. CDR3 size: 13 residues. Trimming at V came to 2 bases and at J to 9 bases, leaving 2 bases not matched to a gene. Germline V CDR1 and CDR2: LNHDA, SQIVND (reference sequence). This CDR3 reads CASSISGGRELFF. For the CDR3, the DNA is TGTGCCAGTAGTATAAGCGGGGGACGGGAGCTGTTTTTT.

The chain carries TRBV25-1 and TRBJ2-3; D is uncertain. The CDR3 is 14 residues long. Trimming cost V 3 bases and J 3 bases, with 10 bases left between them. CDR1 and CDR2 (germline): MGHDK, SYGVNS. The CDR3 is CASSDASRTDTQYF. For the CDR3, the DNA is TGTGCCAGCAGTGATGCTTCTAGGACAGATACGCAGTATTTT. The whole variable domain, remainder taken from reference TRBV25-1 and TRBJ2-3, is EADIYQTPRYLVIGTGKKITLECSQTMGHDKMYWYQQDPGMELHLIHYSYGVNSTEKGDLSSESTVSRIRTEHFPLTLESARPSHTSQYLCASSDASRTDTQYFGPGTRLTVL.

The CDR3 protein is CASSRSGLWDNEQFF. The CDR3 bases are TGTGCCAGCTCACGGTCAGGGTTGTGGGACAATGAGCAGTTCTTC. The rearrangement uses TRBV18 and TRBJ2-1; D possibly corresponds to TRBD1 (5 bases). The germline V and J ends were trimmed by 4 bases and 5 bases, with 15 bases remaining between them. Germline-derived CDR1 and CDR2 are KGHSH and LQKENI. There are 15 residues in the CDR3.

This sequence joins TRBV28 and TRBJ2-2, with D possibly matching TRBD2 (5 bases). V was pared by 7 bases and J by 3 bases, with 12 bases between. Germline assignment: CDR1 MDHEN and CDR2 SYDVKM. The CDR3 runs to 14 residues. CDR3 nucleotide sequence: TGTGCCAGCATTCGAAACGGGGACACCGGGGAGCTGTTTTTT. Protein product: CASIRNGDTGELFF. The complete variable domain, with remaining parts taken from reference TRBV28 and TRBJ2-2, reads DVKVTQSSRYLVKRTGEKVFLECVQDMDHENMFWYRQDPGLGLRLIYFSYDVKMKEKGDIPEGYSVSREKKERFSLILESASTNQTSMYLCASIRNGDTGELFFGEGSRLTVL.

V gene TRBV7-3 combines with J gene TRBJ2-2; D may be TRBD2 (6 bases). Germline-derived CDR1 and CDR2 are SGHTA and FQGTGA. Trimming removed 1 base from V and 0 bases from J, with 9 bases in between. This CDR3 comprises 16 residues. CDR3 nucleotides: TGTGCCAGCAGCTTAAGTCCTAGCGCGAACACCGGGGAGCTGTTTTTT. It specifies CASSLSPSANTGELFF. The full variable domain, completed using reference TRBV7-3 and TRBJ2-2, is GAGVSQTPSNKVTEKGKYVELRCDPISGHTALYWYRQSLGQGPEFLIYFQGTGAADDSGLPNDRFFAVRPEGSVSTLKIQRTERGDSAVYLCASSLSPSANTGELFFGEGSRLTVL.

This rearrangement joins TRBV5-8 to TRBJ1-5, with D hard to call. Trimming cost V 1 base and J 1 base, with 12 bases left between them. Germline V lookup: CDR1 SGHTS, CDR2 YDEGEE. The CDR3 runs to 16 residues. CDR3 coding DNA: TGTGCCAGCAGCTTGTTTGCCGGGTCAAGCAATCAGCCCCAGCATTTT. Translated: CASSLFAGSSNQPQHF.

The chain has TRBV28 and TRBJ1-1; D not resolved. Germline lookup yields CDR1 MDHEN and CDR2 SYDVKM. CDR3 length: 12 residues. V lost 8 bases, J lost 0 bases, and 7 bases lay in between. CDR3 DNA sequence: TGTGCCAGCGCAGGCATGAACACTGAAGCTTTCTTT. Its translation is CASAGMNTEAFF.

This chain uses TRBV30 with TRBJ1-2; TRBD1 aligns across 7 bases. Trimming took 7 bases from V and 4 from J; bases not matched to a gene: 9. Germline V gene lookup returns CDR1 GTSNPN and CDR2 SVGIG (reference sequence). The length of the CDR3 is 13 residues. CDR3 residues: CAYSDRNIYGYTF. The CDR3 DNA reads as TGTGCCTACTCGGACAGGAACATCTATGGCTACACCTTC.

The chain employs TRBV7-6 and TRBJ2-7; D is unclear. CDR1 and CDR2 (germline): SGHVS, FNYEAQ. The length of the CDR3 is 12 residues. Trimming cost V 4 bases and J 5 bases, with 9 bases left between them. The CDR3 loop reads CASSSTLHEQYF. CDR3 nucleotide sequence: TGTGCCAGCAGCTCAACTCTCCACGAGCAGTACTTC.

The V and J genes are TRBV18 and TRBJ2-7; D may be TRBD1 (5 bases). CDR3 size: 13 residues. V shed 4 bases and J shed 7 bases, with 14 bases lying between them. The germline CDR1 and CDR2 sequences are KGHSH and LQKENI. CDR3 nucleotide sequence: TGTGCCAGCTCACGGCAGGGATCGTGGGAGCAGTACTTC. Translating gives CASSRQGSWEQYF.

The CDR3 loop reads CASSRSSGVYNEQFF. CDR3 DNA sequence: TGCGCCAGCAGCAGATCTAGCGGGGTATACAATGAGCAGTTCTTC. The rearrangement joins TRBV5-1 to TRBJ2-1; TRBD2 matches at 9 bases. The CDR3 is 15 amino acids. Losses at the gene ends were 4 bases for V and 4 bases for J; bases not matched to a gene: 6. Germline CDR1 reads SGHRS; CDR2 reads YFSETQ.

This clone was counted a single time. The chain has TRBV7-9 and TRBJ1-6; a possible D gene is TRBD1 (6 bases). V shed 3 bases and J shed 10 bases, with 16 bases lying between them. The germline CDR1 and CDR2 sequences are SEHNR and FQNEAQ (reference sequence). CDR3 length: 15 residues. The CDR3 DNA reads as TGTGCCAGCAGCTTGCAGGGGAATCTGGGATCACCCCTCCACTTT. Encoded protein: CASSLQGNLGSPLHF.